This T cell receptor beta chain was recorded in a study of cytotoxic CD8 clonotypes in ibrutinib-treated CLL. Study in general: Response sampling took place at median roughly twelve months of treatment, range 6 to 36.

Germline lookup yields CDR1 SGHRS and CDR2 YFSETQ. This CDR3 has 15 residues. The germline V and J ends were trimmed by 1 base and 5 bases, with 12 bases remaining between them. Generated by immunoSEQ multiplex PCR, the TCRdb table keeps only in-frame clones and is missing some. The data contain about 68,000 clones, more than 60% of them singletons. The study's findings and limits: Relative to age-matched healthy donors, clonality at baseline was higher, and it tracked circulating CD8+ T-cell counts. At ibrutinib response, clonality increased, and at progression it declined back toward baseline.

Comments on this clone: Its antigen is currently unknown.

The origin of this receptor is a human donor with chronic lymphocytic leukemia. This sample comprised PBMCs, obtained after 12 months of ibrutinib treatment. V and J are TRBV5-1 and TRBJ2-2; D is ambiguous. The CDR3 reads CASSLRRFLTGELFF. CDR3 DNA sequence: TGCGCCAGCAGCTTGCGAAGGTTTTTAACCGGGGAGCTGTTTTTT.